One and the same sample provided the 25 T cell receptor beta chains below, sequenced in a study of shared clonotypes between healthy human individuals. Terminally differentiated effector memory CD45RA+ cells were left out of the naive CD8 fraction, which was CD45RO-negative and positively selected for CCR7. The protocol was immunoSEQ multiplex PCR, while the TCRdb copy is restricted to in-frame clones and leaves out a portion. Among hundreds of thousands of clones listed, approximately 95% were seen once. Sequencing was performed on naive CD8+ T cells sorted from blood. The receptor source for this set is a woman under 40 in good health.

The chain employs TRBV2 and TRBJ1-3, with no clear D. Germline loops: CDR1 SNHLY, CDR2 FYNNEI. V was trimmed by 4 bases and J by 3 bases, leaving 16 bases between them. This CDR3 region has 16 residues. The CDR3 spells CASSALTDLLGNTIYF. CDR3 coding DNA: TGTGCCAGCAGTGCCCTCACGGACCTTCTTGGAAACACCATATATTTT.

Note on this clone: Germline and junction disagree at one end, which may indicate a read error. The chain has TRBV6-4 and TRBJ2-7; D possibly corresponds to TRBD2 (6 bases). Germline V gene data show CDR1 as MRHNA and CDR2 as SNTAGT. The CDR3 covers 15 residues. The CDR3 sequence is CASSYSWEAFYEQYF. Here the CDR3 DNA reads TGTGCCAGCAGTTACTCGTGGGAGGCCTTTTACGAGCAGTACTTC.

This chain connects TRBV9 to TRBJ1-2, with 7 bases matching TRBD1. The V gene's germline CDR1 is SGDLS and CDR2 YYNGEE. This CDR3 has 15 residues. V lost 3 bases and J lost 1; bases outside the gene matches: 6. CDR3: CASSAGTDLNYGYTF. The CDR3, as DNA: TGTGCCAGCAGCGCTGGGACAGATCTTAACTATGGCTACACCTTC.

For the CDR3, the DNA is TGTGCCAGCGGTGGCCTGGGGTGGGTAGCCTACGAGCAGTACTTC. Its protein product is CASGGLGWVAYEQYF. V is TRBV28 and J is TRBJ2-7; D gene uncertain. V dropped 8 bases and J dropped 2 bases, with 19 bases sitting between them. The CDR3 has 15 residues. The germline gives CDR1 MDHEN, CDR2 SYDVKM.

CDR3 nucleotide sequence: TGTGCCAGCAGTACCGGGACAGGGAGCACAGATACGCAGTATTTT. Its protein product is CASSTGTGSTDTQYF. The J gene is TRBJ2-3, the V gene TRBV2; 9 bases match TRBD1. The ends lost 5 bases at V and 0 bases at J; junction bases unmatched: 3. The CDR3 runs 15 residues. CDR1 is SNHLY, CDR2 FYNNEI, per germline.

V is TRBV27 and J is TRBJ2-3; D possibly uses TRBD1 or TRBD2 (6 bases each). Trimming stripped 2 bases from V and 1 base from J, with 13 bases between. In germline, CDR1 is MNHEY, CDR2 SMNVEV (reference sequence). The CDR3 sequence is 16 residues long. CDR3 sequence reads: CASSLAGTLGTDTQYF. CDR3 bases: TGTGCCAGCAGTTTAGCGGGGACACTGGGCACAGATACGCAGTATTTT.

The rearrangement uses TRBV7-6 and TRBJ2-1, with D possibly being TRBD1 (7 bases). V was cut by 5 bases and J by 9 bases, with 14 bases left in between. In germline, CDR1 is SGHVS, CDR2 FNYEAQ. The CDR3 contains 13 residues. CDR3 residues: CASSQYRGGEQFF. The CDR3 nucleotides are TGTGCCAGCAGCCAATACAGGGGAGGTGAGCAGTTCTTC. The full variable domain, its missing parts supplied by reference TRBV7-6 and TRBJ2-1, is GAGVSQSPRYKVTKRGQDVALRCDPISGHVSLYWYRQALGQGPEFLTYFNYEAQQDKSGLPNDRFSAERPEGSISTLTIQRTEQRDSAMYRCASSQYRGGEQFFGPGTRLTVL.

The CDR3 DNA reads TGTGCCAGCAGTTTAAAGTGTAGGCGGGAGGGGAACGGATCGGAGACCCAGTACTTC. Residues: CASSLKCRREGNGSETQYF. The rearrangement links TRBV28 to TRBJ2-5; 9 bases map to TRBD2. This CDR3 is 19 amino acids long. In germline, CDR1 is MDHEN, CDR2 SYDVKM. V lost 2 bases to trimming and J lost 5 bases; unmatched junction nucleotides: 18.

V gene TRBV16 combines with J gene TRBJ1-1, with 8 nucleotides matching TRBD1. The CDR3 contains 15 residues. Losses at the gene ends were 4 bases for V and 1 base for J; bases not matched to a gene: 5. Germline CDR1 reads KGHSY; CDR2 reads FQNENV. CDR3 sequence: CASSRRTGKNTEAFF. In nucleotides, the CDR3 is TGTGCCAGCAGCCGAAGGACAGGGAAGAACACTGAAGCTTTCTTT.

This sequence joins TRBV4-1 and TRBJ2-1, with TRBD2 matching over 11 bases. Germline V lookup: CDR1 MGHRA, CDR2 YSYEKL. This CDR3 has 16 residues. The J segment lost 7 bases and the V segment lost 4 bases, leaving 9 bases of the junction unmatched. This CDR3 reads CASSLGTGTSGNEQFF. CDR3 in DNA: TGCGCCAGCAGCCTAGGAACCGGGACTAGCGGAAATGAGCAGTTCTTC.

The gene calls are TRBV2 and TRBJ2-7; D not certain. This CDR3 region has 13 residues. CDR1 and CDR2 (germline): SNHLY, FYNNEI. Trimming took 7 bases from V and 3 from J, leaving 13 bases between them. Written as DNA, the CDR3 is TGTGCCAGCAACGGGCAGCCCGTCTACGAGCAGTACTTC. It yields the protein CASNGQPVYEQYF.

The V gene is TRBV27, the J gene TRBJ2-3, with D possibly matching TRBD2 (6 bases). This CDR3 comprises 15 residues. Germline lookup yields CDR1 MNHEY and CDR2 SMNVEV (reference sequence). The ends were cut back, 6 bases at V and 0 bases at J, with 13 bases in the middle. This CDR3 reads CASSSGTLSTDTQYF. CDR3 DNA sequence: TGTGCCAGCAGCTCCGGGACTCTTAGCACAGATACGCAGTATTTT.

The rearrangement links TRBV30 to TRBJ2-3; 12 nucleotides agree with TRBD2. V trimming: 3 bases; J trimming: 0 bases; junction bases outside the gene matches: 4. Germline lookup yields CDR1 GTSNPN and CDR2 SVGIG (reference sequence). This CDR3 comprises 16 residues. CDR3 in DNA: TGTGCCTGGAGCTCGGGACTAGCGGGTAGCACAGATACGCAGTATTTT. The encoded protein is CAWSSGLAGSTDTQYF.

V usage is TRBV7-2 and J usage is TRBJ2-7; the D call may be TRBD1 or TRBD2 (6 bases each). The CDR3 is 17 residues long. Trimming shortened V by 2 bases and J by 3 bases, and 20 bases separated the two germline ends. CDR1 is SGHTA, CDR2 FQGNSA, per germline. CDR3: CASSLLKLGGGNYEQYF. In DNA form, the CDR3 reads TGTGCCAGCAGCTTATTGAAGTTGGGGGGCGGAAACTACGAGCAGTACTTC. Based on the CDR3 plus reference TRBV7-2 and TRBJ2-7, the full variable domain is GAGVSQSPSNKVTEKGKDVELRCDPISGHTALYWYRQSLGQGLEFLIYFQGNSAPDKSGLPSDRFSAERTGGSVSTLTIQRTQQEDSAVYLCASSLLKLGGGNYEQYFGPGTRLTVT.

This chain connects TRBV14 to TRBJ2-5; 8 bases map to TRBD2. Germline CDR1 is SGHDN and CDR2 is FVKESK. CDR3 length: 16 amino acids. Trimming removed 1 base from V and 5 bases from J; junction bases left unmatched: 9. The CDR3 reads CASSQGAREAWETQYF. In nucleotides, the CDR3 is TGTGCCAGCAGCCAAGGGGCGCGGGAGGCCTGGGAGACCCAGTACTTC.

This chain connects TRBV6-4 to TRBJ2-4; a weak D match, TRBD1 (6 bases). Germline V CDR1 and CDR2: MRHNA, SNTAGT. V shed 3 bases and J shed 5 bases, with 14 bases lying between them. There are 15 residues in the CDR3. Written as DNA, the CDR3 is TGTGCCAGCAGTGATGGCATGGCAGGGGAAAACATTCAGTACTTC. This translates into CASSDGMAGENIQYF.

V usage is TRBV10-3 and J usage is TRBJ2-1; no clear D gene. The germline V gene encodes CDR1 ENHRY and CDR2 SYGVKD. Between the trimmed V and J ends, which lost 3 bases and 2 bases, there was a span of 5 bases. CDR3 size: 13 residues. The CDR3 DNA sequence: TGTGCCATCAGTGAAACTACCTACAATGAGCAGTTCTTC. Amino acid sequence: CAISETTYNEQFF.

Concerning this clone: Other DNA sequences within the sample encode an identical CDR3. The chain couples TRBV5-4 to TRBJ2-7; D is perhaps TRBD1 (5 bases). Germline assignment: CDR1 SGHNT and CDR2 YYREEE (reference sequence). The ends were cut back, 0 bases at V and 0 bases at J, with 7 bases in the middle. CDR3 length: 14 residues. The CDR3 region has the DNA TGTGCCAGCAGCTTGGGCGACAGCTCCTACGAGCAGTACTTC. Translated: CASSLGDSSYEQYF.

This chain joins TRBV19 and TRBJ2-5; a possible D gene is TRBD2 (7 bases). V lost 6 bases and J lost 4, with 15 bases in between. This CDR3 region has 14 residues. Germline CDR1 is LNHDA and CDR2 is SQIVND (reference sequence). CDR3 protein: CASRGGPVGETQYF. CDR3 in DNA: TGTGCCAGTAGGGGGGGGCCCGTTGGAGAGACCCAGTACTTC.

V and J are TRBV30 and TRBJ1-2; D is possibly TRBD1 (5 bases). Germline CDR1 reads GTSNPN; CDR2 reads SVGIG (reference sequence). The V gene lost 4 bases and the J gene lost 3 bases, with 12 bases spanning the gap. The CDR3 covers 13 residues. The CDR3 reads CAWKGIQDYGYTF. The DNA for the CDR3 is TGTGCCTGGAAGGGGATACAAGACTATGGCTACACCTTC.

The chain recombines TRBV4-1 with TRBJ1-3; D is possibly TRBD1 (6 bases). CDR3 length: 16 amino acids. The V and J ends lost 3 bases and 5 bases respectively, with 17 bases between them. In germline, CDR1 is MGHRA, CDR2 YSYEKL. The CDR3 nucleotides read TGCGCCAGCAGCCACCCATTCGGACAGCTTAGAAACACCATATATTTT. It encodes CASSHPFGQLRNTIYF.

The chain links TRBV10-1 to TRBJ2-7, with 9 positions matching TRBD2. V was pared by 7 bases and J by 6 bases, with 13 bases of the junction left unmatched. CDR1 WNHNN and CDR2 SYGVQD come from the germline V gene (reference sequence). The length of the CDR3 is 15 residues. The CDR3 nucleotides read TGCGCCAGCAATTCGACTAGACCGCGGGGGGGCGAGCAGTACTTC. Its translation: CASNSTRPRGGEQYF.

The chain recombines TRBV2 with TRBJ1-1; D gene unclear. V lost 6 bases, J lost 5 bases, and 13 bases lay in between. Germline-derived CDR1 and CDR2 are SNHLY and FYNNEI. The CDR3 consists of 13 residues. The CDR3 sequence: CASRPDGGTEAFF. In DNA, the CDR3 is TGTGCCAGCAGACCCGACGGCGGAACTGAAGCTTTCTTT.

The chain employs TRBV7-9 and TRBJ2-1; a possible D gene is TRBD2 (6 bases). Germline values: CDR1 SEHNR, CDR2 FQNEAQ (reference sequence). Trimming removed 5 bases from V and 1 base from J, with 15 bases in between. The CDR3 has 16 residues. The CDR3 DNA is TGTGCCAGCAGCACAGCCGACGGGAGATCCTACAATGAGCAGTTCTTC. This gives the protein CASSTADGRSYNEQFF. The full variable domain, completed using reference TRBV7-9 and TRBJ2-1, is DTGVSQNPRHKITKRGQNVTFRCDPISEHNRLYWYRQTLGQGPEFLTYFQNEAQLEKSRLLSDRFSAERPKGSFSTLEIQRTEQGDSAMYLCASSTADGRSYNEQFFGPGTRLTVL.

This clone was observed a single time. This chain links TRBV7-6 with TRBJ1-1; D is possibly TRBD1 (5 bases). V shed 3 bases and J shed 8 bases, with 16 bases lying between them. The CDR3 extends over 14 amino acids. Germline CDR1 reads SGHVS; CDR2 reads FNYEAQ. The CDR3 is CASSLSGQAREAFF. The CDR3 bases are TGTGCCAGCAGCTTGTCGGGGCAGGCTCGCGAAGCTTTCTTT.